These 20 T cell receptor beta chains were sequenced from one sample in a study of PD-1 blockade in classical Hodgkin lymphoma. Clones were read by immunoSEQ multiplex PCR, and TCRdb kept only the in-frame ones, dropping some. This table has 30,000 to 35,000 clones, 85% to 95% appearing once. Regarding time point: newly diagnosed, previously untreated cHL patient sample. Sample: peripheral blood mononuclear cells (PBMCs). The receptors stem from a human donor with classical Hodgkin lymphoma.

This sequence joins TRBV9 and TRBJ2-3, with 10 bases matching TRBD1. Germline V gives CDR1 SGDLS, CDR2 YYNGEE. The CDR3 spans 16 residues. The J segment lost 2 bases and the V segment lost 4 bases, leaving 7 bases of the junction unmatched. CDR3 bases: TGTGCCAGCAGCCCAAAAGGACAGGGGGTCACAGATACGCAGTATTTT. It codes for CASSPKGQGVTDTQYF.

CDR3 protein: CASRRQGYEQYF. CDR3 sequence (DNA): TGTGCCAGCAGACGACAGGGTTACGAGCAGTACTTC. The chain joins TRBV11-2 to TRBJ2-5; TRBD1 matches at 7 bases. The assigned J gene may be wrong: the sequence end matches TRBJ2-7 better. There are 12 residues in the CDR3. Germline CDR1 and CDR2: SGHAT and FQNNGV.

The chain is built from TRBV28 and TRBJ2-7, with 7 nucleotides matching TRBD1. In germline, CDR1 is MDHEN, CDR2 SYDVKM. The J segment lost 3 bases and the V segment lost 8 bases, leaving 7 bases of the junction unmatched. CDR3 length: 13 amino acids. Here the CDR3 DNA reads TGTGCCAGCTTCCCTGCAGGGGGCTACGAGCAGTACTTC. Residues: CASFPAGGYEQYF.

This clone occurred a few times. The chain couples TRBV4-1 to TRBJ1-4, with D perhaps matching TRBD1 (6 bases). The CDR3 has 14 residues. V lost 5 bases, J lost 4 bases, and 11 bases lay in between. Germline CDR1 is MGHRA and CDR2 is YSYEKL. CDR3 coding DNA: TGCGCCAGCAGCTCCGGACAGTTTAATGAAAAACTGTTTTTT. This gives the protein CASSSGQFNEKLFF.

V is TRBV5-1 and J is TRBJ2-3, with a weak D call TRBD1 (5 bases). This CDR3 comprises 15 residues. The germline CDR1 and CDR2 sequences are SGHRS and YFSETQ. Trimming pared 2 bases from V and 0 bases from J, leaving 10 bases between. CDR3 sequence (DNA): TGCGCCAGCAGCTTAAGGCAGGGAAGCACAGATACGCAGTATTTT. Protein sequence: CASSLRQGSTDTQYF.

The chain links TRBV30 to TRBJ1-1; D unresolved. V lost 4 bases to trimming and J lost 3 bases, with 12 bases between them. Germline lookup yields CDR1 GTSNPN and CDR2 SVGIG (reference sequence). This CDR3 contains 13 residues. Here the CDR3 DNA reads TGTGCCTGGACCCGGGGAGCCGACACTGAAGCTTTCTTT. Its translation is CAWTRGADTEAFF.

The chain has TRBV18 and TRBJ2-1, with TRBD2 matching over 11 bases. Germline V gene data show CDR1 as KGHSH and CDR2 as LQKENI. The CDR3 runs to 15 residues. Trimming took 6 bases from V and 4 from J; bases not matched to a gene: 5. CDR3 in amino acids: CASSPSGRSYNEQFF. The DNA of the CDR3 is TGTGCCAGCTCCCCTAGCGGGAGGAGTTACAATGAGCAGTTCTTC.

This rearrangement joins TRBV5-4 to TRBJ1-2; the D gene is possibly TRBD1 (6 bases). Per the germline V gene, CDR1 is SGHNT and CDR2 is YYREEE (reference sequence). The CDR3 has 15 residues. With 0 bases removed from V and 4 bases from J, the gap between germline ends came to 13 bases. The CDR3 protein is CASSLVSGVAYGYTF. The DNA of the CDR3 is TGTGCCAGCAGCTTGGTCTCAGGGGTTGCCTATGGCTACACCTTC.

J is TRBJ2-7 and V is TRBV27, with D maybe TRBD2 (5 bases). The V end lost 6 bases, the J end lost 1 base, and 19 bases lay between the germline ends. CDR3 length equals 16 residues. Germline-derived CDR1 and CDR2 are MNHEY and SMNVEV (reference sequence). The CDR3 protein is CASSPVAASQSYEQYF. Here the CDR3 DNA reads TGTGCCAGCAGCCCCGTCGCGGCTAGCCAATCCTACGAGCAGTACTTC.

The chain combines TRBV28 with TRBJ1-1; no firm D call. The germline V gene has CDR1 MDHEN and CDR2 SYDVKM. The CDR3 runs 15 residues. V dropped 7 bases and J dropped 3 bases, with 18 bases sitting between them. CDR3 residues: CASTGLSPGDTEAFF. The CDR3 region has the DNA TGTGCCAGCACCGGGCTCTCCCCCGGGGACACTGAAGCTTTCTTT.

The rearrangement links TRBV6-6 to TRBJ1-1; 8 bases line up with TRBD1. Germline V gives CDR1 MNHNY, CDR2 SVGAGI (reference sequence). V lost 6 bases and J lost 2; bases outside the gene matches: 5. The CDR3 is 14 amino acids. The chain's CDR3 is CASRAGGSNTEAFF. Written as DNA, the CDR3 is TGTGCCAGCAGGGCAGGGGGCTCCAACACTGAAGCTTTCTTT.

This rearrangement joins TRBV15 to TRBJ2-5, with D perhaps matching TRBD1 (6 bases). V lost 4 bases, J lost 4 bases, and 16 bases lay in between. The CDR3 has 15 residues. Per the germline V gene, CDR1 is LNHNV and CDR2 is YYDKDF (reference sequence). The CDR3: CATSNTQGFSETQYF. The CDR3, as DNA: TGTGCCACCAGCAACACACAGGGTTTCTCAGAGACCCAGTACTTC. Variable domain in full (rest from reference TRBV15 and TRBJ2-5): DAMVIQNPRYQVTQFGKPVTLSCSQTLNHNVMYWYQQKSSQAPKLLFHYYDKDFNNEADTPDNFQSRRPNTSFCFLDIRSPGLGDTAMYLCATSNTQGFSETQYFGPGTRLLVL.

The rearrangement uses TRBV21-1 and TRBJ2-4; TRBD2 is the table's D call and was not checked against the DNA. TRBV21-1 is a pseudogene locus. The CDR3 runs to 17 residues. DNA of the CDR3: TGTGCCAGCAGCGCTCCAGGGGCGGGGGTGGCCAAAAACATTCAGTACTTC. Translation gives CASSAPGAGVAKNIQYF.

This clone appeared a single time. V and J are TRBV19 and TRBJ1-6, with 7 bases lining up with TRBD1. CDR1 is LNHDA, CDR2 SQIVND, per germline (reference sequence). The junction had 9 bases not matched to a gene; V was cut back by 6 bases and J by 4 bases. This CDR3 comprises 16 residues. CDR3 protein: CASSFTWDSYNSPLHF. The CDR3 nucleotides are TGTGCCAGTAGCTTCACATGGGACAGTTATAATTCACCCCTCCACTTT. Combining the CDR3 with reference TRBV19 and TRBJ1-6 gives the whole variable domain DGGITQSPKYLFRKEGQNVTLSCEQNLNHDAMYWYRQDPGQGLRLIYYSQIVNDFQKGDIAEGYSVSREKKESFPLTVTSAQKNPTAFYLCASSFTWDSYNSPLHFGNGTRLTVT.

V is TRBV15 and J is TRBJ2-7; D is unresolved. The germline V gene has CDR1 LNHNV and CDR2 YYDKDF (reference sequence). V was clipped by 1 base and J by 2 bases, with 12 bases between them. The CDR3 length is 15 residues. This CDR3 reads CATSRAGGAPYEQYF. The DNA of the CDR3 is TGTGCCACCAGCAGAGCCGGCGGAGCGCCCTACGAGCAGTACTTC.

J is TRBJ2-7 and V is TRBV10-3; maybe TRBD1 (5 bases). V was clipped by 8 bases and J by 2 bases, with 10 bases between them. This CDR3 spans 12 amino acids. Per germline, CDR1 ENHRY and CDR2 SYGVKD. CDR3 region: CAIGAVTYEQYF. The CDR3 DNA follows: TGTGCCATCGGGGCAGTAACCTACGAGCAGTACTTC.

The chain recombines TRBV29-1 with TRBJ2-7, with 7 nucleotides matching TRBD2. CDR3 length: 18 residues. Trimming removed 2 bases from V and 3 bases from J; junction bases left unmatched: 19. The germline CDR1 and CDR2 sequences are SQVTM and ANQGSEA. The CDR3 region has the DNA TGCAGCGTTGAAAGGAGAGGGACTAACCTGAGGGAGGGCTACGAGCAGTACTTC. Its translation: CSVERRGTNLREGYEQYF.

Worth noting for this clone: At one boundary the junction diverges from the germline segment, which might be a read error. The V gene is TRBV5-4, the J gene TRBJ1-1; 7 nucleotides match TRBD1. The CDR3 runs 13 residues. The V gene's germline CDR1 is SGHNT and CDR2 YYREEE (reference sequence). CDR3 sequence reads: CASSPLTGELFIF. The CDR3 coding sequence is TGTGCCAGCAGCCCATTAACAGGGGAATTATTTATCTTT.

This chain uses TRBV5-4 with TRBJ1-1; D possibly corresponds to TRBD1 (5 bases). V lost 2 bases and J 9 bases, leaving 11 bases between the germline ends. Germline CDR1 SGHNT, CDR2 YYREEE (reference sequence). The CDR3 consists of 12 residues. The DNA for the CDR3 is TGTGCCAGCAGCTTCGGCAGGGCTAAAGCTTTCTTT. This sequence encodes CASSFGRAKAFF.

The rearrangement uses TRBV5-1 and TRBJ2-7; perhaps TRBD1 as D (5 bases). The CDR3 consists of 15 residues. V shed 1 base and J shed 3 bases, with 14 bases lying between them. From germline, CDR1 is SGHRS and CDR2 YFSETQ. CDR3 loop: CASSLRQGASYEQYF. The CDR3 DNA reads TGCGCCAGCAGCTTGAGGCAGGGTGCCAGCTACGAGCAGTACTTC.